The 15 T cell receptor beta chains listed next were all sequenced from one sample in a study of blood T cells in healthy people across ages. Primers used in a second PCR of roughly 6 to 11 cycles were a sample-barcoded 5' primer and a J-beta primer mix. TCRdb analysed the 5' RACE reads with MiXCR anew, one entry per CDR3 protein. The sample lists some 1.6 million distinct CDR3 sequences, around 35% occurring once. Sequencing was carried out using blood. The receptors were sampled from a woman younger than 45 in good health.

This clonotype was counted between two and nine times. At one of its ends the junction is not consistent with the germline gene, which may arise from a read error. V gene TRBV4-2 combines with J gene TRBJ2-1; D not certain. The CDR3 runs to 17 residues. The germline V gene encodes CDR1 LGHNA and CDR2 YNFKEQ. CDR3 residues: CASSQEEAPSSYDEQFF. Written as DNA, the CDR3 is TGTGCCAGCAGCCAAGAAGAGGCGCCAAGCTCCTACGATGAGCAGTTCTTC.

Turning to this clonotype: This CDR3 fails to terminate in the conserved phenylalanine or tryptophan, so it likely reflects a read error. CDR3 residues: CASSFQDSREQFC. The CDR3 region has the DNA TGTGCCAGCAGCTTTCAGGATTCAAGGGAGCAGTTCTGC. The gene calls are TRBV7-9 and TRBJ2-1; D ambiguous. Germline CDR1 SEHNR, CDR2 FQNEAQ (reference sequence). CDR3 size: 13 residues. Trimming cost V 3 bases and J 10 bases, with 13 bases left between them.

V gene TRBV7-6 combines with J gene TRBJ2-1; 10 bases are a match to TRBD2. J was trimmed by 7 bases and V by 5 bases; bases with no gene match: 8. This CDR3 is 15 amino acids long. Germline CDR1 SGHVS, CDR2 FNYEAQ. The CDR3 is CASSQTTSGANEQFF. The CDR3 DNA follows: TGTGCCAGCAGCCAGACCACTAGCGGGGCGAATGAGCAGTTCTTC.

Comment on this clonotype: A much larger clone lies a single base off, so this may be a read error. The gene calls are TRBV4-1 and TRBJ2-1; TRBD1 aligns across 7 bases. Germline V CDR1 and CDR2: MGHRA, YSYEKL. The CDR3 runs to 17 residues. The CDR3 spells CASGHTTGAKSYNEQFF. The CDR3 region has the DNA TGCGCCAGCGGCCACACTACAGGGGCAAAGAGCTACAATGAGCAGTTCTTC.

This chain links TRBV13 with TRBJ1-1; 8 bases line up with TRBD1. Unmatched junction bases numbered 10, after V lost 6 bases and J lost 4 bases. CDR3 length equals 15 residues. Germline V CDR1 and CDR2: PRHDT, FYEKMQ (reference sequence). Here the CDR3 DNA reads TGTGCCAGCAGTCCCAACACAGGGGGTGGCACTGAAGCTTTCTTT. Translation: CASSPNTGGGTEAFF.

This clonotype has more than one count but fewer than ten. Possible read error: a much larger clone is one base away. The chain uses TRBV4-1 and TRBJ2-5; TRBD2 matches 9 bases. The J call may be in error: the DNA end matches TRBJ2-7 better. Germline CDR1 MGHRA, CDR2 YSYEKL. The CDR3 has 14 amino acids. CDR3 in amino acids: CASSQGLAANEQYF. Here the CDR3 DNA reads TGCGCCAGCAGCCAAGGACTAGCGGCCAACGAGCAGTACTTC.

In the case of this clonotype: Mismatch with germline at one junction end may stem from a read error. The chain couples TRBV6-1 to TRBJ2-2, with 7 bases lining up with TRBD1. This CDR3 has 15 amino acids. Per the germline V gene, CDR1 is MNHNS and CDR2 is SASEGT. CDR3 sequence: CASSEGGRGAGELFF. CDR3 DNA sequence: TGTGCCAGCAGCGAAGGGGGCAGGGGAGCCGGGGAGCTGTTTTTT.

This chain links TRBV27 with TRBJ1-6; 9 positions agree with TRBD1. V trimming: 9 bases; J trimming: 7 bases; junction bases outside the gene matches: 10. CDR3 size: 15 residues. CDR1 MNHEY and CDR2 SMNVEV come from the germline V gene (reference sequence). The CDR3 DNA reads as TGTGCCAGTAGTCCCGAGGACAGGGGAAATTCACCCCTCCACTTT. Translated, it gives CASSPEDRGNSPLHF.

This clonotype was seen many times. The chain joins TRBV18 to TRBJ2-7; 7 nucleotides agree with TRBD1. J lost 6 bases, V lost 2 bases, and 7 bases had no gene match. The germline V gene encodes CDR1 KGHSH and CDR2 LQKENI. CDR3 length equals 14 residues. The CDR3 region is CASSPSTGRGEQYF. In DNA, the CDR3 is TGTGCCAGCTCACCATCGACAGGGAGAGGCGAGCAGTACTTC.

This clonotype appeared a few times. This chain links TRBV4-1 with TRBJ2-7, with 8 bases lining up with TRBD1. This CDR3 spans 14 amino acids. V was clipped by 3 bases and J by 2 bases; unmatched bases: 3. The germline CDR1 and CDR2 sequences are MGHRA and YSYEKL. CDR3 sequence reads: CASSQGQVAYEQYF. The CDR3 nucleotides read TGCGCCAGCAGCCAGGGACAGGTCGCCTACGAGCAGTACTTC.

This clonotype was counted a few times. The CDR3 region has the DNA TGCAGTGCTTCACTAGCGGGCCGATCCTACAATGAGCAGTTCTTC. Amino acid sequence: CSASLAGRSYNEQFF. The chain is built from TRBV20-1 and TRBJ2-1, with 9 bases matching TRBD2. The CDR3 consists of 15 residues. In germline, CDR1 is DFQATT, CDR2 SNEGSKA (reference sequence). The ends lost 5 bases at V and 1 base at J; junction bases unmatched: 6.

The chain recombines TRBV14 with TRBJ2-7, with TRBD2 as a possible D gene (6 bases). The CDR3 totals 12 residues. Germline CDR1 SGHDN, CDR2 FVKESK. Trimming shortened V by 4 bases and J by 8 bases, and 12 bases separated the two germline ends. CDR3 protein: CASSPGGFQQYF. The DNA of the CDR3 is TGTGCCAGCAGCCCCGGGGGATTTCAGCAGTACTTC. Drawing the rest from reference TRBV14 and TRBJ2-7, the complete variable domain is EAGVTQFPSHSVIEKGQTVTLRCDPISGHDNLYWYRRVMGKEIKFLLHFVKESKQDESGMPNNRFLAERTGGTYSTLKVQPAELEDSGVYFCASSPGGFQQYFGPGTRLTVT.

This rearrangement joins TRBV27 to TRBJ1-5; D gene uncertain. The CDR3 spans 14 residues. Trimming shortened V by 6 bases and J by 6 bases, and 15 bases separated the two germline ends. The germline V gene has CDR1 MNHEY and CDR2 SMNVEV (reference sequence). Here the CDR3 reads CASSWAGSTQPQHF. Written as DNA, the CDR3 is TGTGCCAGCAGCTGGGCGGGTTCCACTCAGCCCCAGCATTTT.

This clonotype was counted many times. The chain recombines TRBV20-1 with TRBJ1-2, with D uncertain. The CDR3 has 13 residues. Germline values: CDR1 DFQATT, CDR2 SNEGSKA (reference sequence). V lost 0 bases and J 8 bases, leaving 13 bases between the germline ends. CDR3 residues: CSARDGVGSGYTF. CDR3 DNA: TGCAGTGCTAGAGATGGGGTTGGGAGCGGCTACACCTTC.

The V call is TRBV5-1, the J call TRBJ2-3; a possible D gene is TRBD1 (5 bases). Germline values: CDR1 SGHRS, CDR2 YFSETQ. V lost 6 bases and J 2 bases, leaving 10 bases between the germline ends. The CDR3 spans 13 residues. The CDR3 sequence is CASTTANTDTQYF. CDR3 bases: TGCGCCAGCACGACAGCGAACACAGATACGCAGTATTTT.